This entry lists 29 T cell receptor beta chains sequenced from one sample in a study of immune evolution from preneoplasia to lung adenocarcinoma. Repertoires were generated with immunoSEQ multiplex PCR, while TCRdb's copy carries only in-frame clones and drops some. The sample carries some 5,000 clones, around four fifths recorded once. Sequenced sample: FFPE minimally invasive lung adenocarcinoma tissue. These receptors all stem from a person aged 70 to 85 with lung adenocarcinoma.

The V gene is TRBV5-4, the J gene TRBJ2-7, with D perhaps matching TRBD2 (5 bases). This CDR3 comprises 12 residues. V shed 1 base and J shed 7 bases, with 9 bases lying between them. CDR1 is SGHNT, CDR2 YYREEE, per germline (reference sequence). The CDR3 spells CASSLNGVEQYF. The CDR3, as DNA: TGTGCCAGCAGCTTGAACGGGGTAGAGCAGTACTTC.

The chain combines TRBV29-1 with TRBJ2-2; possible D gene TRBD1, 6 bases. The ends were cut back, 0 bases at V and 7 bases at J, with 15 bases in the middle. Germline CDR1 is SQVTM and CDR2 is ANQGSEA. The CDR3 has 15 amino acids. CDR3 loop: CSVEEAGTRVGELFF. The CDR3 nucleotides are TGCAGCGTTGAAGAGGCAGGGACAAGGGTCGGGGAGCTGTTTTTT.

This chain links TRBV28 with TRBJ1-2, with D possibly TRBD1 on 6 matching bases. CDR1 is MDHEN and CDR2 is SYDVKM in the germline V gene. The V gene lost 5 bases and the J gene lost 6 bases, with 16 bases spanning the gap. There are 14 residues in the CDR3. CDR3 residues: CASSAPGEVDGYTF. The DNA for the CDR3 is TGTGCCAGCAGTGCGCCAGGGGAGGTGGATGGCTACACCTTC.

The chain has TRBV9 and TRBJ2-1; TRBD2 matches 11 bases. Trimming took 4 bases from V and 3 from J; bases not matched to a gene: 6. The CDR3 spans 16 residues. Germline lookup yields CDR1 SGDLS and CDR2 YYNGEE. CDR3 amino acids: CASSPRLAGIYNEQFF. The CDR3 bases are TGTGCCAGCAGCCCTAGACTAGCGGGGATCTACAATGAGCAGTTCTTC.

V usage is TRBV5-6 and J usage is TRBJ1-2, with D hard to call. CDR1 and CDR2 from the germline V gene are SGHDT and YYEEEE. V lost 0 bases and J lost 7, with 10 bases in between. The CDR3 is 13 amino acids. The CDR3 loop reads CASSLEGVGGYTF. In nucleotides, the CDR3 is TGTGCCAGCAGCTTGGAGGGAGTAGGTGGCTACACCTTC.

The chain recombines TRBV6-1 with TRBJ2-3; no clear D. The CDR3 contains 12 residues. Trimming pared 6 bases from V and 3 bases from J, leaving 7 bases between. Germline V lookup: CDR1 MNHNS, CDR2 SASEGT. The CDR3 loop is CASRVGTDTQYF. CDR3 sequence (DNA): TGTGCCAGCAGAGTTGGTACAGATACGCAGTATTTT.

This clone appeared once. The rearrangement uses TRBV7-9 and TRBJ2-1; tentatively, D is TRBD1 (8 bases). The germline gives CDR1 SEHNR, CDR2 FQNEAQ (reference sequence). Deletions cut 5 bases from V and 3 bases from J, with 14 bases between. This CDR3 comprises 15 residues. DNA of the CDR3: TGTGCCAGCAGCCCCACAGGGGGGGTCTACAATGAGCAGTTCTTC. Translating gives CASSPTGGVYNEQFF.

This clone was recorded a few times. The chain uses TRBV18 and TRBJ2-2; 7 nucleotides line up with TRBD1. V shed 5 bases, J shed 4 bases, and the junction held 7 bases outside the gene matches. Germline assignment: CDR1 KGHSH and CDR2 LQKENI. The CDR3 length is 15 residues. The CDR3 loop reads CASSFEGAVTGELFF. The CDR3 DNA reads as TGTGCCAGCTCATTCGAGGGGGCAGTCACCGGGGAGCTGTTTTTT. Based on the CDR3 plus reference TRBV18 and TRBJ2-2, the full variable domain is NAGVMQNPRHLVRRRGQEARLRCSPMKGHSHVYWYRQLPEEGLKFMVYLQKENIIDESGMPKERFSAEFPKEGPSILRIQQVVRGDSAAYFCASSFEGAVTGELFFGEGSRLTVL.

The V gene is TRBV9, the J gene TRBJ2-5, with 16 bases matching TRBD2. The V segment lost 4 bases and the J segment 7 bases; nucleotides outside the gene matches: 13. From germline, CDR1 is SGDLS and CDR2 YYNGEE. CDR3 size: 18 residues. This CDR3 is CASSSHPGTSGGAGTQYF. The CDR3 nucleotides are TGTGCCAGCAGCTCGCACCCCGGGACTAGCGGGGGGGCCGGGACCCAGTACTTC.

Within the sample, this clone is large. The chain combines TRBV19 with TRBJ2-7, with no clear D. The CDR3 totals 15 residues. Germline assignment: CDR1 LNHDA and CDR2 SQIVND (reference sequence). V gave up 1 base and J gave up 0 bases, with 10 bases separating them. The CDR3 here is CASSIVHSDSYEQYF. Here the CDR3 DNA reads TGTGCCAGTAGTATAGTTCATTCGGACTCCTACGAGCAGTACTTC.

J is TRBJ2-3 and V is TRBV2; 11 bases fit TRBD2. CDR3 length equals 14 residues. Germline lookup yields CDR1 SNHLY and CDR2 FYNNEI. The V gene end was trimmed by 4 bases and the J gene end by 3 bases; junction bases not matched to a gene: 0. This chain's CDR3 is CASSVAGGTDTQYF. CDR3 DNA sequence: TGTGCCAGCAGTGTAGCGGGGGGGACAGATACGCAGTATTTT.

This clone has only a few counts. The chain has TRBV7-2 and TRBJ1-6; perhaps TRBD1 as D (6 bases). CDR1 and CDR2 from the germline V gene are SGHTA and FQGNSA. There are 15 residues in the CDR3. Trimming took 1 base from V and 8 from J, leaving 12 bases between them. In DNA form, the CDR3 reads TGTGCCAGCAGCTTAGTTCCTCCAGGGGATTCACCCCTCCACTTT. It encodes CASSLVPPGDSPLHF.

The chain links TRBV5-4 to TRBJ2-5; TRBD2 aligns across 13 bases. Germline CDR1 and CDR2: SGHNT and YYREEE (reference sequence). The CDR3 loop spans 17 amino acids. J gave up 1 base and V 4 bases, and 7 bases lay outside the gene matches. The CDR3 loop is CASSGGRLAGGQETQYF. The CDR3, as DNA: TGTGCCAGCAGCGGGGGCCGACTAGCGGGGGGCCAAGAGACCCAGTACTTC.

This clone is large by share. The CDR3 DNA sequence: TGTGCCAGCAGCCCCCAAGCAGGGGGCGGTCAGCCCCAGCATTTT. Its translation: CASSPQAGGGQPQHF. This chain connects TRBV5-4 to TRBJ1-5; 8 positions agree with TRBD1. The ends lost 4 bases at V and 6 bases at J; junction bases unmatched: 9. The CDR3 covers 15 residues. Germline CDR1 and CDR2: SGHNT and YYREEE (reference sequence).

The genes are TRBV2 and TRBJ2-1; 8 nucleotides agree with TRBD2. V lost 3 bases to trimming and J lost 0 bases; unmatched junction nucleotides: 4. Looked up from germline, CDR1 is SNHLY and CDR2 is FYNNEI. The CDR3 contains 16 residues. CDR3 sequence (DNA): TGTGCCAGCAGTGAGTCTAGCGGGTTCTCCTACAATGAGCAGTTCTTC. It yields the protein CASSESSGFSYNEQFF.

This clone was counted between two and nine times. The chain carries TRBV30 and TRBJ1-2, with D hard to call. V was shortened by 2 bases and J by 8 bases, with 12 bases between the two germline ends. The germline gives CDR1 GTSNPN, CDR2 SVGIG (reference sequence). The CDR3 totals 12 residues. CDR3 in amino acids: CAWSRPLFGYTF. The DNA for the CDR3 is TGTGCCTGGAGTAGACCCTTATTCGGCTACACCTTC.

CDR3 in amino acids: CASSLGTGGSSAEQYF. The CDR3 DNA sequence: TGTGCCAGCAGCTTGGGGACAGGGGGAAGCTCTGCCGAGCAGTACTTC. The V call is TRBV5-5, the J call TRBJ2-7, with TRBD1 matching 10 bases. The V and J ends lost 0 bases and 6 bases, in that order; junction bases with no gene match: 9. Germline CDR1 reads SGHKS; CDR2 reads YYEKEE (reference sequence). CDR3 length: 16 residues.

This clone has just a few counts. V and J are TRBV28 and TRBJ2-5; 9 positions match TRBD2. The CDR3 loop spans 16 amino acids. With 3 bases clipped from V and 6 bases from J, the junction kept 11 bases outside the gene matches. Germline V gene data show CDR1 as MDHEN and CDR2 as SYDVKM. CDR3 bases: TGTGCCAGCAGTTTCCCATCGGCGGGAGGGCCGAAGACCCAGTACTTC. Amino acids: CASSFPSAGGPKTQYF.

The rearrangement joins TRBV4-1 to TRBJ1-5, with unresolved D. The CDR3 totals 15 residues. Germline V gene data show CDR1 as MGHRA and CDR2 as YSYEKL. Trimming took 0 bases from V and 2 from J, leaving 8 bases between them. The DNA for the CDR3 is TGCGCCAGCAGCCAAGAAGGCTGGGGCAATCAGCCCCAGCATTTT. It encodes CASSQEGWGNQPQHF.

The chain links TRBV7-2 to TRBJ1-1; TRBD1 aligns across 8 bases. V lost 5 bases, J lost 5 bases, and 7 bases stayed unmatched. Germline CDR1 SGHTA, CDR2 FQGNSA. This CDR3 comprises 14 residues. The CDR3 bases are TGTGCCAGCAGCGGCAACAGGGGGATGACTGAAGCTTTCTTT. Its translation: CASSGNRGMTEAFF.

With regard to this clone: One end of the junction varies from germline; a read error may be responsible. V gene TRBV25-1 combines with J gene TRBJ1-1; D is unresolved. The CDR3 is 13 amino acids. The germline gives CDR1 MGHDK, CDR2 SYGVNS. CDR3 protein: CANSESRFTEAFF. In DNA form, the CDR3 reads TGTGCCAACAGTGAAAGTAGGTTCACTGAAGCTTTCTTT.

The V and J genes are TRBV30 and TRBJ2-1; D is unresolved. The CDR3 contains 12 residues. The V gene lost 2 bases and the J gene lost 10 bases, with 12 bases spanning the gap. Germline-derived CDR1 and CDR2 are GTSNPN and SVGIG (reference sequence). For the CDR3, the DNA is TGTGCCTGGAGTCCTGGGGATAAGGAGCAGTTCTTC. As protein: CAWSPGDKEQFF.

The rearrangement links TRBV28 to TRBJ1-1; D perhaps matches TRBD1 (6 bases). The CDR3 covers 15 residues. In germline, CDR1 is MDHEN, CDR2 SYDVKM. Trimming stripped 2 bases from V and 6 bases from J, with 16 bases between. CDR3 region: CASSLRVYRVPEAFF. In DNA, the CDR3 is TGTGCCAGCAGTTTACGAGTATACAGGGTCCCTGAAGCTTTCTTT.

The chain joins TRBV19 to TRBJ1-5; 8 positions agree with TRBD1. V was clipped by 6 bases and J by 1 base; unmatched bases: 5. This CDR3 contains 15 residues. Germline V gene data show CDR1 as LNHDA and CDR2 as SQIVND (reference sequence). CDR3 DNA: TGTGCCAGTAGAGGGGACAGGCAGAGCAATCAGCCCCAGCATTTT. Translated: CASRGDRQSNQPQHF. Drawing the rest from reference TRBV19 and TRBJ1-5, the complete variable domain is DGGITQSPKYLFRKEGQNVTLSCEQNLNHDAMYWYRQDPGQGLRLIYYSQIVNDFQKGDIAEGYSVSREKKESFPLTVTSAQKNPTAFYLCASRGDRQSNQPQHFGDGTRLSIL.

The chain recombines TRBV14 with TRBJ1-1, with 11 bases aligning to TRBD1. The CDR3 totals 16 residues. Trimming removed 0 bases from V and 4 bases from J; junction bases left unmatched: 4. Germline V gene sequence: CDR1 SGHDN, CDR2 FVKESK. The CDR3 region has the DNA TGTGCCAGCAGCCAAGACTTCGGGACAGGGGGCACTGAAGCTTTCTTT. It translates to CASSQDFGTGGTEAFF.

V gene TRBV6-1 combines with J gene TRBJ2-2, with D possibly being TRBD2 (6 bases). This CDR3 comprises 18 residues. Trimming shortened V by 0 bases and J by 0 bases, and 14 bases separated the two germline ends. Looked up from germline, CDR1 is MNHNS and CDR2 is SASEGT. In DNA form, the CDR3 reads TGTGCCAGCAGTGAAGCGCTTCTTGGCGGGGCGAACACCGGGGAGCTGTTTTTT. Residues: CASSEALLGGANTGELFF.

The V gene is TRBV7-3, the J gene TRBJ2-2; 9 nucleotides match TRBD2. Trimming at V came to 1 base and at J to 2 bases, leaving 5 bases not matched to a gene. Looked up from germline, CDR1 is SGHTA and CDR2 is FQGTGA. The CDR3 loop spans 17 amino acids. DNA for the CDR3: TGTGCCAGCAGCTTAAATCCAGCGGGGGGCAACACCGGGGAGCTGTTTTTT. This encodes CASSLNPAGGNTGELFF.

The chain joins TRBV5-1 to TRBJ1-1; 8 bases fit TRBD1. Losses at the gene ends were 4 bases for V and 0 bases for J; bases not matched to a gene: 5. The CDR3 is 15 amino acids. Germline CDR1 reads SGHRS; CDR2 reads YFSETQ. This chain's CDR3 is CASSSQGAMNTEAFF. The DNA of the CDR3 is TGCGCCAGCAGCAGCCAGGGGGCCATGAACACTGAAGCTTTCTTT.

This clone was found a few times. CDR3 nucleotide sequence: TGCGCCAGCAGCCCGGAGGGGTTCCTCCCCGGGGAGCTGTTTTTT. This sequence encodes CASSPEGFLPGELFF. The chain is built from TRBV5-1 and TRBJ2-2; possible D gene TRBD2, 6 bases. V was shortened by 4 bases and J by 6 bases, with 16 bases between the two germline ends. This CDR3 contains 15 residues. Germline CDR1 SGHRS, CDR2 YFSETQ.